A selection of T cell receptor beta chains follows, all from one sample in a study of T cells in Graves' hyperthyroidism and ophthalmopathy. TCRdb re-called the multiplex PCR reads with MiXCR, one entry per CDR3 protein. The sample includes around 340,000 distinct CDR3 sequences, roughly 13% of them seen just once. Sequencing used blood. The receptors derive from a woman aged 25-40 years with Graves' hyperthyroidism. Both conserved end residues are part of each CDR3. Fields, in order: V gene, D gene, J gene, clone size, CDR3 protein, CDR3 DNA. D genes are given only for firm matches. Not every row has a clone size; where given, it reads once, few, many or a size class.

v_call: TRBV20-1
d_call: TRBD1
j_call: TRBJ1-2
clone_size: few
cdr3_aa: CSATDREGYTF
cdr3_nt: TGCAGTGCTACGGACAGGGAAGGCTACACCTTC

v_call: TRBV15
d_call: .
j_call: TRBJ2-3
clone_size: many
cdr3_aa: CATSTLGGYSTDTQYF
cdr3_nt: TGTGCCACCAGCACCCTAGGGGGATATAGCACAGATACGCAGTATTTT

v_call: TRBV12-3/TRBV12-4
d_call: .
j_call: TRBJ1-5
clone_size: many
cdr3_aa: CASSFNPSGNLNQPQHF
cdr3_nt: TGTGCCAGCAGTTTCAATCCGTCGGGCAACCTAAATCAGCCCCAGCATTTT

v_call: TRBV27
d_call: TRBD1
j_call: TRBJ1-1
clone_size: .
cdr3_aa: CASSTRQGVSEAFF
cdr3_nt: TGTGCCAGCAGCACCAGACAGGGTGTTTCTGAAGCTTTCTTT

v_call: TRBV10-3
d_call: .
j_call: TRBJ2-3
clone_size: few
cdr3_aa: CAISDRTGVGYMDTQYF
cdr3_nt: TGTGCCATCAGTGACCGGACGGGCGTAGGCTATATGGATACGCAGTATTTT

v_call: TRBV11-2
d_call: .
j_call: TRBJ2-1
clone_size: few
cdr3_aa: CASSLRQALKYNERFF
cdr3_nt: TGTGCCAGCAGCCTCCGACAGGCGCTGAAATACAATGAGCGGTTCTTC

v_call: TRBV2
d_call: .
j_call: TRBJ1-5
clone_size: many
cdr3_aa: CASTGDGNQPQHF
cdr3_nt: TGTGCCAGCACAGGGGATGGCAATCAGCCCCAGCATTTT

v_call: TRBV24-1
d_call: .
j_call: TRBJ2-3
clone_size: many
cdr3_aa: CATSDLRTATDTQYF
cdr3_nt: TGTGCCACCAGTGATTTGAGGACAGCCACAGATACGCAGTATTTT

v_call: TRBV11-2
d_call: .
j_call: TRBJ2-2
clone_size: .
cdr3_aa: CASSHTGQLNTGELFF
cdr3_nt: TGTGCCAGCAGCCACACTGGGCAGTTGAACACCGGGGAGCTGTTTTTT

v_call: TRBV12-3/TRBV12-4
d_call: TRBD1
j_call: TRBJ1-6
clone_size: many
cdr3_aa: CASSFSGTGNSPLHF
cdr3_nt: TGTGCCAGCAGTTTCTCCGGGACAGGAAATTCACCCCTCCACTTT

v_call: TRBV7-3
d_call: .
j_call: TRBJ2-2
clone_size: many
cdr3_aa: CASSFKSGELFF
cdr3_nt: TGTGCCAGCAGCTTCAAATCCGGGGAGCTGTTTTTT

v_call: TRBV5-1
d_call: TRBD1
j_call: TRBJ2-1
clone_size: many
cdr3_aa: CASSGGTGFLDEQFF
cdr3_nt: TGCGCCAGCAGCGGAGGGACAGGGTTTTTAGATGAGCAGTTCTTC

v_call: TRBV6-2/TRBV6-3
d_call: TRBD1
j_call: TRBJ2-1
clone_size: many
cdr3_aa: CASRRTGPNEQFF
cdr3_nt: TGTGCCAGCAGGAGGACAGGGCCCAATGAGCAGTTCTTC

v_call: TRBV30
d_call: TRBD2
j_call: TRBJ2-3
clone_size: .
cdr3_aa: CAWSVLAGSDTQYF
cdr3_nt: TGTGCCTGGAGTGTACTAGCGGGGTCAGATACGCAGTATTTT

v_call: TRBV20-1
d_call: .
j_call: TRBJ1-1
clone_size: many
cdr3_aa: CSARGGVVNTEAFF
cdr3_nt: TGCAGTGCTAGAGGTGGAGTGGTGAACACTGAAGCTTTCTTT

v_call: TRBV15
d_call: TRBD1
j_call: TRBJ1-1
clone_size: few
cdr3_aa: CATSRDRSGGTEAFF
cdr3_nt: TGTGCCACCAGCAGGGACAGGTCGGGGGGCACTGAAGCTTTCTTT

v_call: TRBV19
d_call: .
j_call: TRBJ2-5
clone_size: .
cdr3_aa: CASGAHGETQYF
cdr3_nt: TGTGCCAGTGGCGCTCATGGAGAGACCCAGTACTTC

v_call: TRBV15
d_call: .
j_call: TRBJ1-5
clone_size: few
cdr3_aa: CATSPFRDGGNQPQHF
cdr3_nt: TGTGCCACCAGCCCCTTCCGGGACGGCGGGAATCAGCCCCAGCATTTT

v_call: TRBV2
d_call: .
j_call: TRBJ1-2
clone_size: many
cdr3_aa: CASSEASGLGGYTF
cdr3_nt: TGTGCCAGCAGTGAAGCATCAGGGCTCGGTGGCTACACCTTC

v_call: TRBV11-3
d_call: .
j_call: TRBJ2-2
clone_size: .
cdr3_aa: CASSSSGQLLTGELFF
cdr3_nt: TGTGCCAGCAGCTCATCCGGGCAACTTCTCACCGGGGAGCTGTTTTTT

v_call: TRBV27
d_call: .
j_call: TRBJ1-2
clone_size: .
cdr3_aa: CASSLNVLYGYTF
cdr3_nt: TGTGCCAGCAGTTTGAACGTACTCTATGGCTACACCTTC

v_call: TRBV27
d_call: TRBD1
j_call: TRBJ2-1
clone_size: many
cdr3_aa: CASSSPGQGNNEQFF
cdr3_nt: TGTGCCAGCAGTTCCCCGGGACAGGGGAACAATGAGCAGTTCTTC